This entry features one T cell receptor (beta chain) sequence. This specimen belongs to a study of cytomegalovirus exposure and HLA in healthy donors. Researchers ran the PCR with 60 Vbeta and 13 Jbeta primers. Profiling relied on immunoSEQ multiplex PCR, and the TCRdb table lists in-frame clones only, not all of them. The sample table sets out about 110,000 clones. With 3 bases clipped from V and 5 bases from J, the junction kept 11 bases outside the gene matches. This CDR3 comprises 17 residues. Germline V gene sequence: CDR1 LNHDA, CDR2 SQIVND (reference sequence). This chain uses TRBV19 with TRBJ2-2; TRBD1 matches 8 bases. This TCR was recovered from a man aged 45-65 years in good health and CMV-seronegative. Sequences were obtained from PBMCs. CDR3 sequence (DNA): TGTGCCAGTAGTATCCCAAGGCAGGGGGCTCGGACCGGGGAGCTGTTTTTT. As protein: CASSIPRQGARTGELFF.